Listed here are 29 T cell receptor beta chains from one sample, sequenced in a study of cytomegalovirus exposure and HLA in healthy donors. PCR involved 60 Vbeta and 13 Jbeta primers. Assay used: immunoSEQ multiplex PCR; TCRdb lists only in-frame clones, some missing. The repertoire holds approximately 100,000 clones, over 60% seen once, with roughly 3.7% in the top ten. Material for sequencing was PBMCs. These receptors all stem from a female donor in good health and CMV-seropositive.

The CDR3 bases are TGTGCCAGCAGCAAAGCTGGGGGCGAGCAGTTCTTC. This codes for CASSKAGGEQFF. This chain links TRBV21-1 with TRBJ2-1; TRBD1, the table's D call, lacks a check against the DNA. TRBV21-1 is annotated as a pseudogene. The CDR3 contains 12 residues.

The chain is built from TRBV6-4 and TRBJ1-2, with D unclear. V lost 6 bases to trimming and J lost 3 bases, with 14 bases between them. The CDR3 runs to 14 residues. CDR1 and CDR2 (germline): MRHNA, SNTAGT. The CDR3: CASRRTRLDYGYTF. As DNA, the CDR3 is TGTGCCAGCAGGAGGACTCGGCTCGACTATGGCTACACCTTC.

The rearrangement uses TRBV6-1 and TRBJ1-1, with 7 bases identical to TRBD1. The CDR3 runs to 12 residues. The germline V gene has CDR1 MNHNS and CDR2 SASEGT. V shed 8 bases and J 3 bases; nucleotides not matched to a gene: 3. The CDR3 bases are TGTGCCAGCCTCGACAGGGACACTGAAGCTTTCTTT. Its protein product is CASLDRDTEAFF.

This clone was counted a single time. The genes are TRBV19 and TRBJ1-3, with TRBD1 identical over 8 bases. The V and J ends lost 4 bases and 1 base, in that order; junction bases with no gene match: 3. This CDR3 has 15 amino acids. Germline CDR1 and CDR2: LNHDA and SQIVND (reference sequence). CDR3 in amino acids: CASSRQGLSGNTIYF. CDR3 coding DNA: TGTGCCAGTAGTAGACAGGGGCTTTCTGGAAACACCATATATTTT.

The rearrangement links TRBV18 to TRBJ2-3; D ambiguous. The CDR3 loop spans 15 amino acids. CDR1 and CDR2 (germline): KGHSH, LQKENI. V dropped 4 bases and J dropped 0 bases, with 11 bases sitting between them. The CDR3 loop reads CASSLVGTSTDTQYF. Here the CDR3 DNA reads TGTGCCAGCTCACTGGTTGGCACAAGCACAGATACGCAGTATTTT.

The V gene is TRBV30, the J gene TRBJ1-2; 8 nucleotides match TRBD1. With V trimmed by 8 bases and J by 1 base, 18 bases remained unmatched. In germline, CDR1 is GTSNPN, CDR2 SVGIG (reference sequence). The CDR3 contains 17 residues. For the CDR3, the DNA is TGTGCCGGGAACATTGGGACAGGTCTCTCCTTTAACTATGGCTACACCTTC. This codes for CAGNIGTGLSFNYGYTF. Based on the CDR3 plus reference TRBV30 and TRBJ1-2, the full variable domain is SQTIHQWPATLVQPVGSPLSLECTVEGTSNPNLYWYRQAAGRGLQLLFYSVGIGQISSEVPQNLSASRPQDRQFILSSKKLLLSDSGFYLCAGNIGTGLSFNYGYTFGSGTRLTVV.

This chain links TRBV30 with TRBJ1-1; D uncertain. Germline loops: CDR1 GTSNPN, CDR2 SVGIG (reference sequence). CDR3 size: 11 residues. Between the trimmed V and J ends, which lost 7 bases and 9 bases, there was a span of 15 bases. The CDR3 region is CASRGGMKAFF. DNA for the CDR3: TGTGCCTCCCGGGGAGGAATGAAAGCTTTCTTT.

The chain employs TRBV27 and TRBJ2-1; TRBD2 aligns across 9 bases. The CDR3 runs to 16 residues. From germline, CDR1 is MNHEY and CDR2 SMNVEV (reference sequence). J lost 1 base, V lost 7 bases, and 8 bases had no gene match. In nucleotides, the CDR3 is TGTGCCAGCACCCCGTTGCTAGCGGGGTCCTACAATGAGCAGTTCTTC. As protein: CASTPLLAGSYNEQFF.

This clone has only a few counts. V gene TRBV4-2 combines with J gene TRBJ2-2, with D possibly being TRBD2 (5 bases). The germline V gene encodes CDR1 LGHNA and CDR2 YNFKEQ. CDR3 length: 15 residues. V was trimmed by 7 bases and J by 5 bases, leaving 17 bases between them. The CDR3 region has the DNA TGTGCCAGCACCATGGGGAGCGGACCAACCGGGGAGCTGTTTTTT. This gives the protein CASTMGSGPTGELFF.

This chain connects TRBV5-1 to TRBJ1-6, with 8 bases lining up with TRBD1. Germline CDR1 reads SGHRS; CDR2 reads YFSETQ. The CDR3 contains 19 residues. Germline trimming cut 3 bases from V and 0 bases from J; bases unmatched to any gene: 11. CDR3 amino acids: CASSSDYGQGNSYNSPLHF. Written as DNA, the CDR3 is TGCGCCAGCAGCTCTGACTACGGACAGGGCAACTCCTATAATTCACCCCTCCACTTT. The full variable domain, rest sourced from reference TRBV5-1 and TRBJ1-6, is KAGVTQTPRYLIKTRGQQVTLSCSPISGHRSVSWYQQTPGQGLQFLFEYFSETQRNKGNFPGRFSGRQFSNSRSEMNVSTLELGDSALYLCASSSDYGQGNSYNSPLHFGNGTRLTVT.

The chain employs TRBV4-2 and TRBJ2-2; 8 nucleotides align to TRBD1. The CDR3 contains 16 residues. CDR1 and CDR2 from the germline V gene are LGHNA and YNFKEQ. Trimming took 4 bases from V and 1 from J; bases not matched to a gene: 5. The DNA for the CDR3 is TGTGCCAGCAGCCCAACAGGACAGGGGAACACCGGGGAGCTGTTTTTT. This codes for CASSPTGQGNTGELFF.

The V and J genes are TRBV2 and TRBJ2-5; D unresolved. The germline CDR1 and CDR2 sequences are SNHLY and FYNNEI. The CDR3 consists of 13 residues. V was clipped by 2 bases and J by 5 bases, with 9 bases between them. In DNA, the CDR3 is TGTGCCAGCAGTGAATCTATCGGGGAGACCCAGTACTTC. This gives the protein CASSESIGETQYF.

The chain has TRBV2 and TRBJ2-1; D not certain. V was shortened by 5 bases and J by 0 bases, with 11 bases between the two germline ends. In germline, CDR1 is SNHLY, CDR2 FYNNEI. The CDR3 has 15 amino acids. The CDR3: CASSQDSSSYNEQFF. The CDR3 DNA reads as TGTGCCAGCAGTCAAGATTCGAGCTCCTACAATGAGCAGTTCTTC.

This sequence joins TRBV5-1 and TRBJ2-3; TRBD2 might be the D (6 bases). V lost 4 bases and J lost 0, with 18 bases in between. Germline loops: CDR1 SGHRS, CDR2 YFSETQ. The CDR3 has 17 amino acids. The DNA for the CDR3 is TGCGCCAGCAGCGGGGGGTGGGTTCCTTCTAGCACAGATACGCAGTATTTT. This translates into CASSGGWVPSSTDTQYF.

V gene TRBV11-2 combines with J gene TRBJ1-1; possibly TRBD1 for D (5 bases). V was shortened by 1 base and J by 0 bases, with 18 bases between the two germline ends. Germline assignment: CDR1 SGHAT and CDR2 FQNNGV. The CDR3 consists of 18 residues. The CDR3 nucleotides are TGTGCCAGCAGCTTAGCTGGGGTCAGGGAATCTTTGAACACTGAAGCTTTCTTT. Amino acid sequence: CASSLAGVRESLNTEAFF.

This chain joins TRBV7-2 and TRBJ2-7; 12 nucleotides match TRBD2. Trimming took 5 bases from V and 0 from J; bases not matched to a gene: 14. Germline-derived CDR1 and CDR2 are SGHTA and FQGNSA. The CDR3 is made up of 19 amino acids. The CDR3 reads CASSQNHRTSGMVSYEQYF. The DNA for the CDR3 is TGTGCCAGCAGCCAAAACCACCGGACTAGCGGGATGGTCTCCTACGAGCAGTACTTC. Based on the CDR3 plus reference TRBV7-2 and TRBJ2-7, the full variable domain is GAGVSQSPSNKVTEKGKDVELRCDPISGHTALYWYRQSLGQGLEFLIYFQGNSAPDKSGLPSDRFSAERTGGSVSTLTIQRTQQEDSAVYLCASSQNHRTSGMVSYEQYFGPGTRLTVT.

V is TRBV30 and J is TRBJ2-3; a weak D match, TRBD2 (6 bases). The CDR3 runs 16 residues. Trimming shortened V by 5 bases and J by 0 bases, and 18 bases separated the two germline ends. Per germline, CDR1 GTSNPN and CDR2 SVGIG (reference sequence). The CDR3 DNA is TGTGCCTGGGGGACCGTTAGCGGAGTAAGCACAGATACGCAGTATTTT. Translation gives CAWGTVSGVSTDTQYF. The whole variable domain, filled in from reference TRBV30 and TRBJ2-3, reads SQTIHQWPATLVQPVGSPLSLECTVEGTSNPNLYWYRQAAGRGLQLLFYSVGIGQISSEVPQNLSASRPQDRQFILSSKKLLLSDSGFYLCAWGTVSGVSTDTQYFGPGTRLTVL.

The V and J genes are TRBV28 and TRBJ1-6, with unresolved D. Germline V gene data show CDR1 as MDHEN and CDR2 as SYDVKM. CDR3 size: 15 residues. V lost 1 base, J lost 4 bases, and 8 bases lay in between. The CDR3 region has the DNA TGTGCCAGCAGTTTATCATCAGGTTATAATTCACCCCTCCACTTT. Residues: CASSLSSGYNSPLHF.

The chain is built from TRBV6-6 and TRBJ2-1, with 9 positions matching TRBD1. V lost 6 bases and J lost 7; bases outside the gene matches: 10. The CDR3 spans 15 residues. Germline V gene data show CDR1 as MNHNY and CDR2 as SVGAGI (reference sequence). CDR3 protein: CASRSGTGRINEQFF. CDR3 nucleotides: TGTGCCAGCAGATCTGGGACAGGGAGGATAAATGAGCAGTTCTTC.

This rearrangement joins TRBV11-2 to TRBJ1-4; 7 positions match TRBD1. CDR1 is SGHAT and CDR2 is FQNNGV in the germline V gene. The junction had 15 bases not matched to a gene; V was cut back by 1 base and J by 7 bases. This CDR3 comprises 18 residues. The CDR3 DNA reads TGTGCCAGCAGCTTAGGACCCTCTACGACAGGGCTGAGTGAAAAACTGTTTTTT. Protein: CASSLGPSTTGLSEKLFF.

This clone has a handful of counts. The V gene is TRBV7-2, the J gene TRBJ1-2, with 8 bases that match TRBD1. J gave up 4 bases and V 1 base, and 11 bases lay outside the gene matches. The CDR3 length is 17 residues. Germline V lookup: CDR1 SGHTA, CDR2 FQGNSA. The CDR3 nucleotides are TGTGCCAGCAGCTTAGGTATATTGGACAGGGCGGGCTATGGCTACACCTTC. It translates to CASSLGILDRAGYGYTF.

The V call is TRBV6-1, the J call TRBJ1-1, with 7 bases fitting TRBD1. Trimming removed 4 bases from V and 6 bases from J; junction bases left unmatched: 5. This CDR3 spans 13 amino acids. CDR1 is MNHNS, CDR2 SASEGT, per germline. Written as DNA, the CDR3 is TGTGCCAGCAGTGGACAGGGTGGAGCTGAAGCTTTCTTT. Translation: CASSGQGGAEAFF.

This chain links TRBV19 with TRBJ2-1; 8 positions match TRBD1. V lost 3 bases and J lost 3; bases outside the gene matches: 10. The CDR3 covers 17 residues. In germline, CDR1 is LNHDA, CDR2 SQIVND (reference sequence). The CDR3 nucleotides read TGTGCCAGTAGTATGTTAGGAGACAGGGGCATCTACAATGAGCAGTTCTTC. Translating it yields CASSMLGDRGIYNEQFF.

The rearrangement uses TRBV7-9 and TRBJ2-7; 7 bases align to TRBD1. Germline CDR1 is SEHNR and CDR2 is FQNEAQ (reference sequence). V lost 5 bases, J lost 3 bases, and 7 bases stayed unmatched. The length of the CDR3 is 14 residues. The CDR3 sequence: CASSPGTDNYEQYF. The CDR3, as DNA: TGTGCCAGCAGCCCGGGGACAGATAACTACGAGCAGTACTTC. Combining the CDR3 with reference TRBV7-9 and TRBJ2-7 gives the whole variable domain DTGVSQNPRHKITKRGQNVTFRCDPISEHNRLYWYRQTLGQGPEFLTYFQNEAQLEKSRLLSDRFSAERPKGSFSTLEIQRTEQGDSAMYLCASSPGTDNYEQYFGPGTRLTVT.

The J gene is TRBJ2-1, the V gene TRBV11-3, with 7 positions matching TRBD2. Germline loops: CDR1 SGHNT, CDR2 YENEEA. The CDR3 has 15 amino acids. V was clipped by 0 bases and J by 6 bases; unmatched bases: 5. DNA for the CDR3: TGTGCCAGCAGCTTAGAAGGTGGGAGGGGCAATGAGCAGTTCTTC. This encodes CASSLEGGRGNEQFF. The full variable domain, with the rest looked up from reference TRBV11-3 and TRBJ2-1, is EAGVVQSPRYKIIEKKQPVAFWCNPISGHNTLYWYLQNLGQGPELLIRYENEEAVDDSQLPKDRFSAERLKGVDSTLKIQPAELGDSAVYLCASSLEGGRGNEQFFGPGTRLTVL.

V usage is TRBV29-1 and J usage is TRBJ2-7, with 7 bases identical to TRBD1. Germline V gene lookup returns CDR1 SQVTM and CDR2 ANQGSEA. CDR3 size: 13 residues. Germline trimming cut 7 bases from V and 2 bases from J; bases unmatched to any gene: 8. The DNA for the CDR3 is TGCAGCGCTATAGGGGACAGACCCTACGAGCAGTACTTC. It encodes CSAIGDRPYEQYF.

The V call is TRBV4-1, the J call TRBJ2-5, with 8 bases aligning to TRBD2. Germline V CDR1 and CDR2: MGHRA, YSYEKL. The CDR3 covers 15 residues. The J segment lost 5 bases and the V segment lost 1 base, leaving 6 bases of the junction unmatched. The DNA of the CDR3 is TGCGCCAGCAGCCAAGTCCGGGAGGGCCCGGAGACCCAGTACTTC. This codes for CASSQVREGPETQYF.

This clone has only one observation. The chain joins TRBV2 to TRBJ1-6; maybe TRBD1 (5 bases). Deletions cut 6 bases from V and 9 bases from J, with 12 bases between. Germline V lookup: CDR1 SNHLY, CDR2 FYNNEI. The CDR3 covers 13 residues. The CDR3 sequence is CASRRGGSSPLHF. CDR3 DNA: TGTGCCAGCAGGCGGGGGGGGAGTTCACCCCTCCACTTT.

This chain links TRBV4-1 with TRBJ2-1, with 8 bases lining up with TRBD2. V lost 1 base to trimming and J lost 8 bases; unmatched junction nucleotides: 16. The CDR3 is made up of 18 amino acids. CDR1 MGHRA and CDR2 YSYEKL come from the germline V gene. CDR3 amino acids: CASSQVLVSGGPRDEQFF. The CDR3 DNA reads as TGCGCCAGCAGCCAAGTGTTAGTAAGCGGGGGACCCCGGGATGAGCAGTTCTTC.